Each of the 20 T cell receptor beta chains below was sequenced from the same sample in a study of Graves' ophthalmopathy and Graves' hyperthyroidism. RNA transcripts provided the template for amplifying TCR beta CDR3 regions. RT-PCR in the first round used HTBI primers; a second-round multiplex PCR followed. Using its own MiXCR run on the multiplex PCR reads, TCRdb lists one record per CDR3 protein. The sample contains 300,000 to 500,000 distinct CDR3 sequences, approximately 15% of which appear only once. Specimen: peripheral blood. Receptors were obtained from a woman aged 18-29 years with stable Graves' hyperthyroidism.

In this sample, this clonotype turned up many times. This chain connects TRBV25-1 to TRBJ1-1, with a tentative D call TRBD1 (6 bases). V was shortened by 5 bases and J by 3 bases, with 10 bases between the two germline ends. The germline V gene encodes CDR1 MGHDK and CDR2 SYGVNS. The CDR3 contains 13 residues. CDR3 in DNA: TGTGCCAGCAGTCGAGGGGGGTACACTGAAGCTTTCTTT. Amino acid sequence: CASSRGGYTEAFF.

This clonotype came up many times. This rearrangement joins TRBV12-3 or TRBV12-4 to TRBJ1-2; tentative D call: TRBD1 (5 bases). The CDR3 totals 14 residues. V was shortened by 3 bases and J by 3 bases, with 11 bases between the two germline ends. CDR3 DNA: TGTGCCAGCAGTTTTTTGTCGGGGGACTATGGCTACACCTTC. Encoded protein: CASSFLSGDYGYTF.

This clonotype was detected ten times or more. The chain joins TRBV6-5 to TRBJ1-2; a weak D match, TRBD1 (6 bases). V was cut by 0 bases and J by 2 bases, with 10 bases left in between. CDR1 MNHEY and CDR2 SVGAGI come from the germline V gene. The CDR3 runs to 15 residues. This CDR3 reads CASSYSSGANYGYTF. DNA of the CDR3: TGTGCCAGCAGTTACTCTTCGGGGGCAAACTATGGCTACACCTTC.

The table lists this clonotype with many counts. This chain connects TRBV29-1 to TRBJ1-1, with D possibly TRBD1 on 6 matching bases. This CDR3 has 13 amino acids. Germline lookup yields CDR1 SQVTM and CDR2 ANQGSEA. Deletions cut 3 bases from V and 5 bases from J, with 13 bases between. CDR3 sequence: CSVEQGPGTEAFF. In DNA form, the CDR3 reads TGCAGCGTTGAGCAGGGGCCGGGTACTGAAGCTTTCTTT.

This clonotype was observed at least ten times. The chain recombines TRBV18 with TRBJ1-1; D not certain. Trimming stripped 6 bases from V and 7 bases from J, with 12 bases between. In germline, CDR1 is KGHSH, CDR2 LQKENI. The CDR3 extends over 12 amino acids. The CDR3 bases are TGTGCCAGCTCCGCGATGGGGAGTGAAGCTTTCTTT. It yields the protein CASSAMGSEAFF.

This chain connects TRBV2 to TRBJ1-2; D not resolved. Germline V lookup: CDR1 SNHLY, CDR2 FYNNEI. The CDR3 loop spans 16 amino acids. V was shortened by 1 base and J by 0 bases, with 12 bases between the two germline ends. CDR3 amino acids: CASSEEGQTTNYGYTF. DNA for the CDR3: TGTGCCAGCAGTGAAGAAGGGCAGACGACTAACTATGGCTACACCTTC.

The chain has TRBV24-1 and TRBJ2-2; 7 bases are shared with TRBD1. Germline V lookup: CDR1 KGHDR, CDR2 SFDVKD. Trimming removed 5 bases from V and 2 bases from J; junction bases left unmatched: 10. The CDR3 is 17 amino acids. This CDR3 reads CATSGTGVRVNTGELFF. Here the CDR3 DNA reads TGTGCCACCAGTGGCACAGGGGTTCGGGTAAACACCGGGGAGCTGTTTTTT.

This clonotype showed up many times. CDR3 nucleotide sequence: TGTGCCAGCAGTTACCTGACCCTTTCCCATCGTTCACCCCTCCACTTT. This gives the protein CASSYLTLSHRSPLHF. The gene calls are TRBV6-5 and TRBJ1-6; D is unresolved. Trimming cost V 2 bases and J 9 bases, with 17 bases left between them. This CDR3 is built from 16 residues. Germline V lookup: CDR1 MNHEY, CDR2 SVGAGI.

This sequence joins TRBV12-3 or TRBV12-4 and TRBJ1-2; D possibly corresponds to TRBD1 (5 bases). The CDR3 loop spans 12 amino acids. V gave up 7 bases and J gave up 7 bases, with 13 bases separating them. CDR3 loop: CASTHQGSGYTF. DNA for the CDR3: TGTGCCAGCACTCACCAGGGTTCTGGCTACACCTTC.

This clonotype was seen a few times. The chain uses TRBV25-1 and TRBJ2-5; 7 positions agree with TRBD2. J lost 5 bases, V lost 2 bases, and 8 bases had no gene match. The CDR3 is made up of 15 amino acids. Germline CDR1 and CDR2: MGHDK and SYGVNS. CDR3 DNA: TGTGCCAGCAGTGAAACCCCGGGGAGGGAGGAGACCCAGTACTTC. This sequence encodes CASSETPGREETQYF.

This clonotype was seen more than once but under ten times. The chain recombines TRBV5-5 with TRBJ1-1; D not certain. V shed 5 bases and J shed 0 bases, with 14 bases lying between them. Germline CDR1 is SGHKS and CDR2 is YYEKEE (reference sequence). The CDR3 is 15 amino acids. CDR3: CASRKEGYLNTEAFF. The CDR3 coding sequence is TGTGCCAGCAGGAAGGAAGGGTACTTGAACACTGAAGCTTTCTTT.

In this sample, this clonotype turned up many times. The rearrangement joins TRBV6-1 to TRBJ2-7, with 8 bases identical to TRBD1. CDR3 length equals 12 residues. Germline loops: CDR1 MNHNS, CDR2 SASEGT. V shed 9 bases, J shed 2 bases, and the junction held 3 bases outside the gene matches. CDR3 DNA: TGTGCCAGGGGGACAGGCACCTACGAGCAGTACTTC. Its translation: CARGTGTYEQYF.

This clonotype appeared a few times. The chain uses TRBV24-1 and TRBJ2-7; D is possibly TRBD1 (7 bases). Looked up from germline, CDR1 is KGHDR and CDR2 is SFDVKD. V was clipped by 3 bases and J by 2 bases, with 16 bases between them. This CDR3 comprises 16 residues. The DNA for the CDR3 is TGTGCCACCAGTGATCCGAGACAGGGAGGCGCCTACGAGCAGTACTTC. This encodes CATSDPRQGGAYEQYF.

There are many counts of this clonotype. This chain connects TRBV20-1 to TRBJ2-5; 7 bases agree with TRBD1. CDR3 length equals 12 residues. After removal of 5 bases from V and 2 bases from J, the junction contained 2 bases not matched to a gene. Germline V CDR1 and CDR2: DFQATT, SNEGSKA (reference sequence). The CDR3 DNA follows: TGCAGTGCTGGGACAGCGCAAGAGACCCAGTACTTC. Translated, it gives CSAGTAQETQYF.

Ten or more counts support this clonotype. The gene calls are TRBV6-1 and TRBJ1-1; 8 positions agree with TRBD1. In germline, CDR1 is MNHNS, CDR2 SASEGT. The CDR3 is 15 residues long. V lost 7 bases to trimming and J lost 4 bases; unmatched junction nucleotides: 11. CDR3 amino acids: CASILDRELGTEAFF. Written as DNA, the CDR3 is TGTGCCAGCATCCTGGACAGGGAGTTGGGCACTGAAGCTTTCTTT.

This clonotype appeared many times. This rearrangement joins TRBV6-1 to TRBJ1-6, with D possibly being TRBD1 (5 bases). This CDR3 contains 13 residues. Looked up from germline, CDR1 is MNHNS and CDR2 is SASEGT. Trimming took 6 bases from V and 10 from J, leaving 13 bases between them. The DNA of the CDR3 is TGTGCCAGCAGCCCTGGGACTGTCTCACCCCTCCACTTT. Protein sequence: CASSPGTVSPLHF.

This clonotype was seen many times. The gene calls are TRBV12-3 or TRBV12-4 and TRBJ1-1, with no clear D. The CDR3 has 11 amino acids. Trimming took off 7 bases at V and 2 bases at J, with 5 bases between the two ends. CDR3 sequence (DNA): TGTGCCAGCACCCGAAACACTGAAGCTTTCTTT. Translation gives CASTRNTEAFF.

The rearrangement links TRBV7-6 to TRBJ1-2; TRBD1 matches 9 bases. Germline V gene lookup returns CDR1 SGHVS and CDR2 FNYEAQ. The CDR3 length is 17 residues. The V segment lost 3 bases and the J segment 2 bases; nucleotides outside the gene matches: 10. CDR3 in DNA: TGTGCCAGCAGCTTTGCCTACAGGGGGCGGTTCAACTATGGCTACACCTTC. Residues: CASSFAYRGRFNYGYTF.

Many counts were recorded for this clonotype. The J gene is TRBJ1-2, the V gene TRBV24-1; a possible D gene is TRBD1 (6 bases). The V end was cut by 7 bases, the J end by 8 bases, with 16 bases between. This CDR3 has 13 amino acids. In germline, CDR1 is KGHDR, CDR2 SFDVKD. The chain's CDR3 is CATSTGLTRGYTF. CDR3 bases: TGTGCCACCAGCACAGGGTTGACGCGGGGCTACACCTTC.

This clonotype was seen many times. The CDR3 loop reads CASSTYRTGMNTEAFF. DNA for the CDR3: TGTGCCAGTAGTACATATAGGACCGGGATGAACACTGAAGCTTTCTTT. The chain links TRBV19 to TRBJ1-1; D not certain. Trimming left V 4 bases short and J 0 bases short, with 15 bases between. The CDR3 is made up of 16 amino acids. CDR1 LNHDA and CDR2 SQIVND come from the germline V gene (reference sequence).